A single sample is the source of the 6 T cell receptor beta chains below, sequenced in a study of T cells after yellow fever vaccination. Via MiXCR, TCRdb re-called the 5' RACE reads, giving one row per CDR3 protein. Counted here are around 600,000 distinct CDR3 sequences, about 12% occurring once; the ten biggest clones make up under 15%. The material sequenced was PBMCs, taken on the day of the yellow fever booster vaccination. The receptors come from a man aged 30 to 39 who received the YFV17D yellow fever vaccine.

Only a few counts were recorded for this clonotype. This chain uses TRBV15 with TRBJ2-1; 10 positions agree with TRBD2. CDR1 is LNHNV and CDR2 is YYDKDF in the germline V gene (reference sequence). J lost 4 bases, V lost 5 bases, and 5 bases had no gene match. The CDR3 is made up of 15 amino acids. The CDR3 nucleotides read TGTGCCACCAGCGGCCAGCGGGAGGGATACAATGAGCAGTTCTTC. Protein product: CATSGQREGYNEQFF.

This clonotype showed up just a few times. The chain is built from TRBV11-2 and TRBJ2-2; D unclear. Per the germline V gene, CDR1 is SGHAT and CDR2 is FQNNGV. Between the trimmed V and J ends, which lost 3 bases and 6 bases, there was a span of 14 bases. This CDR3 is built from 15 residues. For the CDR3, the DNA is TGTGCCAGCAGCTTTAGAGGCGTTTGGGCCGGGGAGCTGTTTTTT. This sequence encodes CASSFRGVWAGELFF.

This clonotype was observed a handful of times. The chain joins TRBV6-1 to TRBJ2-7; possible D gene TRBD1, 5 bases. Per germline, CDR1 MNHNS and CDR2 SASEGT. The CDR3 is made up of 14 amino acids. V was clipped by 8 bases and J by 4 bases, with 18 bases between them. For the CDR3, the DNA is TGTGCCAGCCGCTTGGCAGGGCCCGGGTACGAGCAGTACTTC. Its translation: CASRLAGPGYEQYF.

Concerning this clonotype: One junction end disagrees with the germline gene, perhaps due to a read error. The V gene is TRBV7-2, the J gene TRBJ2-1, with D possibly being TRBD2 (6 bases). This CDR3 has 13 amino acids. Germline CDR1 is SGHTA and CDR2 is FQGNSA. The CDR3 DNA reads TGTGCCAGCAGCTCCGGGAGTTACAATGAGCAGTCCTTC. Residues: CASSSGSYNEQSF.

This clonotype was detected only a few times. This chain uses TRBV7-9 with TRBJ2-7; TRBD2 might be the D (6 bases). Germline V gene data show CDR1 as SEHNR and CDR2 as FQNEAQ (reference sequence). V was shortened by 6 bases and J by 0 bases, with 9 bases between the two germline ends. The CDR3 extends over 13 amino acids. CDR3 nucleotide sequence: TGTGCCAGCAGGCGCGGGACCTCCTACGAGCAGTACTTC. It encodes CASRRGTSYEQYF. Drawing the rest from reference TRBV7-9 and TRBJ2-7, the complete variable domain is DTGVSQNPRHKITKRGQNVTFRCDPISEHNRLYWYRQTLGQGPEFLTYFQNEAQLEKSRLLSDRFSAERPKGSFSTLEIQRTEQGDSAMYLCASRRGTSYEQYFGPGTRLTVT.

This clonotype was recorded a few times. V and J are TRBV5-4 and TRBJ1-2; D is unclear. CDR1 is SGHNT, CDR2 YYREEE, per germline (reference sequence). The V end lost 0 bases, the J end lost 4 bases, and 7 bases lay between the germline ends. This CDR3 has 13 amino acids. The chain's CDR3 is CASSLESGYGYTF. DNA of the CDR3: TGTGCCAGCAGCTTGGAATCTGGCTATGGCTACACCTTC.